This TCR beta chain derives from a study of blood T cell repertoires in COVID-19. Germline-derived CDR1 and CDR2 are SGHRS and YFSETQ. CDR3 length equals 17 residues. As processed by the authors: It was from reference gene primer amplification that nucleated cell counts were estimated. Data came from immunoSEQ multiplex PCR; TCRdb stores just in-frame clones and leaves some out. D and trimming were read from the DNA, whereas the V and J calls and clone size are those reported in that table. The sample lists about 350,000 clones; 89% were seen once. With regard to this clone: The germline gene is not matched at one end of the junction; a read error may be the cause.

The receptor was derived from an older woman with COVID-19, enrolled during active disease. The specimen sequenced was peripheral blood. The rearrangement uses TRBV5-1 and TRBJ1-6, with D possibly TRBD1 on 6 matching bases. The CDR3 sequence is CAGSLAPDSSYNSPLHF. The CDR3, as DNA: TGCGCCGGCAGCTTGGCCCCGGACAGCTCCTATAATTCACCCCTCCACTTT.